The entry below gives a single TCR beta chain sequence along with its context. What it binds is not known. This entry is derived from a study of T cell repertoires in cytomegalovirus infection. About the research overall: The authors relied on CMV epitopes, both recently identified HLA-C-restricted and well-studied HLA-B-restricted. Points from the study as a whole: Totalled public TCR beta family frequency picked out people who carried CMV plus the relevant HLA.

MiXCR, applied by TCRdb to the reads, yields one record per CDR3 protein. This table holds some 920,000 distinct CDR3 sequences, approximately 31% found once. Trimming at V came to 5 bases and at J to 8 bases, leaving 13 bases not matched to a gene. The length of the CDR3 is 16 residues. CDR1 and CDR2 from the germline V gene are MNHNY and SVGAGI (reference sequence). The source material was cultured CD8+ T cells from PBMCs, sampled from culture after CMV antigen stimulation. J is TRBJ1-2 and V is TRBV6-6; 11 bases align to TRBD1. The TCR originated in a human donor in good health (CMV status not recorded). Some clones in this sample may be carry-over from other donors' samples. The CDR3 bases are TGTGCCAGCAGTAGACGTGGACAGGGGGCAGGAGGGGGCTACACCTTC. Translated: CASSRRGQGAGGGYTF.